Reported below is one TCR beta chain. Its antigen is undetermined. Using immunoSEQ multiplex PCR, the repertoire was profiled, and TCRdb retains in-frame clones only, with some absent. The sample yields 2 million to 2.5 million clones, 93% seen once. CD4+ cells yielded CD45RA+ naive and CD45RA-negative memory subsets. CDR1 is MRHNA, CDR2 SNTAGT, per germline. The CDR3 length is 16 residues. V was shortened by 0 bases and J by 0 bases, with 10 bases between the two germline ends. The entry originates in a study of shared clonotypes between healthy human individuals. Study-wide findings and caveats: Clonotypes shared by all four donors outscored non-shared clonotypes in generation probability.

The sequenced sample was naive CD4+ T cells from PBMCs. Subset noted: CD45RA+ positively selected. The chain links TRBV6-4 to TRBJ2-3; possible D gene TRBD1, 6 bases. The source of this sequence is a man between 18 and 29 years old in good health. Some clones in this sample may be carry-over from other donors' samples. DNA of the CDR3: TGTGCCAGCAGTGACTCGGGGGCACATAGCACAGATACGCAGTATTTT. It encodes CASSDSGAHSTDTQYF.